Listed here are 9 T cell receptor beta chains from one sample, sequenced in a study of liver allograft versus peripheral blood T cells. On the study more broadly: In transplanted livers, T cell receptor repertoires were compared with those found in the recipients' peripheral blood.

Each CDR3 protein is one row after TCRdb ran MiXCR on the reads. The sample records about 10,000 distinct CDR3 sequences, about 19% being singletons. All receptors derive from a human patient who had a liver transplant. Some of the T cells might come from the graft donor.

V is TRBV20-1 and J is TRBJ2-7; 9 bases agree with TRBD2. Trimming took 0 bases from V and 2 from J; bases not matched to a gene: 5. Germline V gene sequence: CDR1 DFQATT, CDR2 SNEGSKA (reference sequence). CDR3 length: 15 residues. The CDR3 DNA follows: TGCAGTGCTAGAGATGTGACTAGCGGCACCTACGAGCAGTACTTC. It translates to CSARDVTSGTYEQYF.

The chain employs TRBV7-9 and TRBJ1-5; 7 bases are shared with TRBD1. The CDR3 is made up of 14 amino acids. V lost 5 bases, J lost 3 bases, and 4 bases stayed unmatched. CDR1 SEHNR and CDR2 FQNEAQ come from the germline V gene (reference sequence). The CDR3 DNA follows: TGTGCCAGCAGCGGGGGACAGAACAATCAGCCCCAGCATTTT. This encodes CASSGGQNNQPQHF.

This clonotype showed up just a few times. The chain joins TRBV5-6 to TRBJ1-3; D uncertain. This CDR3 contains 15 residues. Germline V gene data show CDR1 as SGHDT and CDR2 as YYEEEE. Between the trimmed V and J ends, which lost 0 bases and 2 bases, there was a span of 9 bases. CDR3 DNA: TGTGCCAGCAGCTTGGGGTACGGGACTGGAAACACCATATATTTT. It is translated as CASSLGYGTGNTIYF.

This clonotype counts as medium-sized. The genes are TRBV18 and TRBJ2-3; TRBD2 is a possible D gene (5 bases). The germline V and J ends were trimmed by 0 bases and 2 bases, with 9 bases remaining between them. Per germline, CDR1 KGHSH and CDR2 LQKENI. The CDR3 is made up of 15 amino acids. CDR3 loop: CASSPPTEATDTQYF. DNA for the CDR3: TGTGCCAGCTCACCACCAACGGAGGCCACAGATACGCAGTATTTT.

This clonotype was counted ten times or more. V and J are TRBV7-9 and TRBJ1-5; D perhaps matches TRBD1 (5 bases). The germline gives CDR1 SEHNR, CDR2 FQNEAQ (reference sequence). The V and J ends lost 5 bases and 7 bases respectively, with 15 bases between them. This CDR3 is built from 14 residues. The CDR3 loop reads CASSPSGGGQPQHF. The CDR3, as DNA: TGTGCCAGCAGCCCTTCCGGGGGAGGGCAGCCCCAGCATTTT.

By sample fraction, this clonotype is medium-sized. The V gene is TRBV6-5, the J gene TRBJ2-5; the D is unclear. Trimming took off 4 bases at V and 1 base at J, with 10 bases between the two ends. Germline V gene data show CDR1 as MNHEY and CDR2 as SVGAGI. There are 14 residues in the CDR3. The CDR3 DNA is TGTGCCAGCAGTTTCGGACGGTCCCAAGAGACCCAGTACTTC. Amino acids: CASSFGRSQETQYF.

In its sample, this clonotype is medium-sized. V gene TRBV6-1 combines with J gene TRBJ2-5; 9 positions agree with TRBD1. The germline CDR1 and CDR2 sequences are MNHNS and SASEGT. The CDR3 runs 12 residues. V lost 10 bases and J lost 5; bases outside the gene matches: 5. Here the CDR3 DNA reads TGTGCCATCCGGACAGGGGAGGAGACCCAGTACTTC. This codes for CAIRTGEETQYF.

Notes on this clonotype: Given a much more abundant clone one base away, this may be a read error. The chain is built from TRBV18 and TRBJ2-7; D is perhaps TRBD1 or TRBD2 (6 bases each). Germline V gene sequence: CDR1 KGHSH, CDR2 LQKENI. The V end lost 0 bases, the J end lost 7 bases, and 19 bases lay between the germline ends. The CDR3 has 16 amino acids. As DNA, the CDR3 is TGTGCCAGCTCACCACCGTCGCGGGCCGGGGGCAATGAGCAGTACTTC. Amino acid sequence: CASSPPSRAGGNEQYF.

This chain joins TRBV29-1 and TRBJ1-2; a weak D match, TRBD1 (6 bases). Trimming cost V 7 bases and J 8 bases, with 26 bases left between them. Germline V gene data show CDR1 as SQVTM and CDR2 as ANQGSEA. CDR3 length equals 15 residues. The CDR3 spells CSASPPAGGAGGYTF. The CDR3 bases are TGCAGCGCCTCCCCCCCGGCGGGGGGCGCGGGGGGCTACACCTTC.